The subject of this entry is one T cell receptor (beta chain). Its cognate antigen is unknown. This entry comes from a study of T cell responses to AZD1222 COVID-19 vaccine. Study-wide findings and caveats: The donor cohort was predominantly white British with a female majority, and clonal diversity may have been underestimated. Across the whole spike, CD4 TCRs peaked at regions 160-218 and 743-854.

Trimming took off 8 bases at V and 8 bases at J, with 18 bases between the two ends. Germline V gene sequence: CDR1 MNHEY, CDR2 SMNVEV (reference sequence). This CDR3 has 13 residues. The method was immunoSEQ multiplex PCR; TCRdb's version includes in-frame clones alone and lacks a portion of them. The sample lists about 180,000 clones; approximately 94% were seen once. The chain carries TRBV27 and TRBJ1-1; a possible D gene is TRBD1 (5 bases). The sample here was peripheral blood, taken 28 days after the second AZD1222 dose. The source is an adult who received the AZD1222 COVID-19 vaccine. CDR3 nucleotide sequence: TGTGCCAGCGGATTGGCCAACAGGAGGGAAGCTTTCTTT. This sequence encodes CASGLANRREAFF.